This is a list of T cell receptor beta chains from one sample in a study of blood T cell repertoires in COVID-19. Only in-frame clones appear in the TCRdb table, and some are missing; sequencing was by immunoSEQ multiplex PCR. The table shows over 60,000 clones, with more than 90% occurring only once. Specimen: peripheral blood. Receptors were obtained from a woman over 75 with active or convalescent COVID-19. The CDR3 runs from the conserved cysteine through the conserved F or W. Only some rows state a clone size, as once, few, many or a class for expanded clones.

V gene | clone size | CDR3 protein
TRBV4-3 | - | CASSQEGTGAFNYGYTF
TRBV12-5 | - | CASGDSPPEQFF
TRBV24-1 | - | CATRPGQGLDTQYF
TRBV6-1 | once | CASSEIDRVGSPLHF
TRBV3-1/TRBV3-2 | - | CASSQAGLYYGYTF
TRBV18 | - | CASSLSAGGTGELFF
TRBV18 | once | CASSPDPGGSSPLHF
TRBV18 | - | CASSPPGQGSYNEQFF
TRBV6-2/TRBV6-3 | - | CASSTGTRVATQYF
TRBV28 | - | CASSSRDRGHSNYGYTF
TRBV10-1 | - | CASPSDSSYNEQFF
TRBV12-3/TRBV12-4 | - | CATRQGGTDTQYF
TRBV7-2 | - | CASSLQGDYEQYF
TRBV6-5 | - | CAIPRVIGANVLTF
TRBV5-1 | - | CASSGVLAGTGELFF
TRBV29-1 | - | CSAELQGFYGYTF
TRBV6-5 | - | CASSYSGTGTEAFF
TRBV2 | - | CASSWLDTGYTF
TRBV5-1 | - | CASSPASGQLQETQYF
TRBV4-3 | - | CASSQDRGSYNSPLHF
TRBV5-1 | - | CASSLGVAYNYGYTF
TRBV29-1 | - | CSVDGLAGSQETQYF
TRBV5-1 | - | CASSLGQAQETQYF
TRBV5-4 | once | CASSKIADDTQYF
TRBV18 | - | CASSPGQSYEQYF
TRBV10-2 | - | CASMRTGVPHGNTEAFF
TRBV4-3 | - | CASSQDRGGRNGYTF
TRBV2 | once | CASSERTGIVHNEQFF
TRBV7-2 | - | CASSSGGGNYNEQFF
TRBV19 | - | CASSVIAGDYNEQFF
TRBV6-2/TRBV6-3 | - | CASSYSGVPPYEQYF
TRBV7-3 | once | CASSRGGRPSDEQFF
TRBV7-2 | - | CASSLAGGFRETQYF